This T cell receptor beta chain was obtained from a study of shared clonotypes between healthy human individuals. For this clone: The target antigen is unknown.

The CDR3 contains 15 residues. The V end lost 2 bases, the J end lost 4 bases, and 14 bases lay between the germline ends. Germline values: CDR1 SEHNR, CDR2 FQNEAQ (reference sequence). The table came from immunoSEQ multiplex PCR; TCRdb's copy has only in-frame clones and leaves some out. The sample carries about half a million clones, approximately 80% recorded once. Study observations and caveats: Few donors restricted represented genetic and exposure-history diversity.

The sequence derives from a middle-aged woman in good health. Some clones in this sample may be carry-over from other donors' samples. The J gene is TRBJ2-5, the V gene TRBV7-9; no firm D call. The material sequenced was PBMCs. CDR3 amino acids: CASSLNGLVSETQYF. CDR3 in DNA: TGTGCCAGCAGCTTAAATGGTTTAGTTTCAGAGACCCAGTACTTC.